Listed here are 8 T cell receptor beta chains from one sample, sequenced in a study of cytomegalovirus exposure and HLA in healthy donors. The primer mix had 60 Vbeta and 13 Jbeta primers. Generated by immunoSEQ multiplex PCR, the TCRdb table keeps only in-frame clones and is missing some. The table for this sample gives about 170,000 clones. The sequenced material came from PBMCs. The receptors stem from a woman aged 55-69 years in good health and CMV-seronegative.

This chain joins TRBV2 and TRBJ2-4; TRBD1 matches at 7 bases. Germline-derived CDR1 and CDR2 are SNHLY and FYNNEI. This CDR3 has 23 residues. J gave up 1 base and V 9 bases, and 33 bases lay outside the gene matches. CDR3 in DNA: TGTGCCAGACAGATGGTGACATCCACCGACAGGGTGGCGGCTAAACGTGCCAAAAACATTCAGTACTTC. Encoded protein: CARQMVTSTDRVAAKRAKNIQYF.

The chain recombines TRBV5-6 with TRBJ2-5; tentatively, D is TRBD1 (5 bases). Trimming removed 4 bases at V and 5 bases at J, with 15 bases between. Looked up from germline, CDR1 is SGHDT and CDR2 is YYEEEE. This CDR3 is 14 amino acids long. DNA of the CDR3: TGTGCCAGCAGCACAGGTCCCTTGGAGGAGACCCAGTACTTC. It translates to CASSTGPLEETQYF.

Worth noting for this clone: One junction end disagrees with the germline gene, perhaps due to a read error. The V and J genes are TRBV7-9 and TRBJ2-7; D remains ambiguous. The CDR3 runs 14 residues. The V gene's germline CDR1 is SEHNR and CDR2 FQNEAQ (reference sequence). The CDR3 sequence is CASSLGRSSYEQHF. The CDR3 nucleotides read TGTGCCAGCAGCTTAGGACGGAGCTCCTACGAGCAGCACTTC.

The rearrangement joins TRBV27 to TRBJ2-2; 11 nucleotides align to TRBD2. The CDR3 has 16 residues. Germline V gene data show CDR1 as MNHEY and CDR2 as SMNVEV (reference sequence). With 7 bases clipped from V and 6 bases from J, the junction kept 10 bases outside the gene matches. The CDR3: CASTKLAGAAPGELFF. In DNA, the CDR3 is TGTGCCAGCACCAAACTAGCGGGGGCAGCACCCGGGGAGCTGTTTTTT.

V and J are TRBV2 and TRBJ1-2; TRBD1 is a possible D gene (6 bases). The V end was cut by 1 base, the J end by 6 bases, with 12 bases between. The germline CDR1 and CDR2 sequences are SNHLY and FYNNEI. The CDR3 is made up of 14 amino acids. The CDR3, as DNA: TGTGCCAGCAGTGAAGGGGCCCCAGGGGATGGCTACACCTTC. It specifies CASSEGAPGDGYTF.

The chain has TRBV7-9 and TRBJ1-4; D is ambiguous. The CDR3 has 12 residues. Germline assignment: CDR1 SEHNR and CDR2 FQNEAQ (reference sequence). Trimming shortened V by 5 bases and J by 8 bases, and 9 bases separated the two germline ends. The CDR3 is CASSHPAEKLFF. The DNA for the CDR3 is TGTGCCAGCAGCCATCCAGCGGAAAAACTGTTTTTT.

The CDR3 bases are TGTGCCAGCAGCGGGATAGCCGGGACAGGGGCGAACACCATATATTTT. Translated, it gives CASSGIAGTGANTIYF. The chain combines TRBV5-4 with TRBJ1-3; 10 bases are a match to TRBD1. Germline V CDR1 and CDR2: SGHNT, YYREEE (reference sequence). This CDR3 has 16 amino acids. The V and J ends lost 4 bases and 7 bases, in that order; junction bases with no gene match: 11.

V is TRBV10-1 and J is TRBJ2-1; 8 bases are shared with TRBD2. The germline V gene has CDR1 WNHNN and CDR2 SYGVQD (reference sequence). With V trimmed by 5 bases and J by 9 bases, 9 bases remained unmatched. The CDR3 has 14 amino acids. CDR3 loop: CASSFNLAGGEQFF. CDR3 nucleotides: TGCGCCAGCAGTTTTAACCTAGCGGGCGGTGAGCAGTTCTTC.